This passage covers 22 T cell receptor beta chains from one sample sequenced in a study of response to subunit inactivated influenza vaccine. Using its own MiXCR run on the RT-PCR reads, TCRdb lists one record per CDR3 protein. The sample includes about 700,000 distinct CDR3 sequences, 15% to 18% seen only once; the top ten take approximately 10%. The source was PBMCs from blood, collected 11 to 12 days after vaccination. Receptors were obtained from a man aged 45-60 years who received an inactivated influenza vaccine.

This clonotype appeared a few times. The rearrangement joins TRBV24-1 to TRBJ1-2; no clear D gene. The CDR3 totals 12 residues. V was cut by 5 bases and J by 4 bases, with 7 bases left in between. CDR1 and CDR2 (germline): KGHDR, SFDVKD. The CDR3 region has the DNA TGTGCCACCAGTGTCGCAGGCTATGGCTACACCTTC. Residues: CATSVAGYGYTF.

In this sample, this clonotype turned up a few times. A read error may explain this, as a much larger clone is one base away. The V gene is TRBV6-2 or TRBV6-3, the J gene TRBJ1-2; D not certain. The CDR3 runs to 11 residues. Germline V CDR1 and CDR2: MNHEY, SVGEGT. V lost 5 bases, J lost 3 bases, and 4 bases lay in between. The CDR3 DNA follows: TGTGCCAGCAGTAAGGACTATGGCTACACCTTC. Encoded protein: CASSKDYGYTF.

The genes are TRBV4-1 and TRBJ2-7; perhaps D is TRBD1 or TRBD2 (5 bases each). The germline V gene has CDR1 MGHRA and CDR2 YSYEKL. The CDR3 loop spans 14 amino acids. V was clipped by 0 bases and J by 5 bases, with 11 bases between them. The CDR3 reads CASSQDRTGHEQYF. The CDR3 DNA is TGCGCCAGCAGCCAAGACCGGACGGGGCACGAGCAGTACTTC.

This chain joins TRBV12-3 or TRBV12-4 and TRBJ1-4, with D perhaps TRBD1 (5 bases). The CDR3 sequence is 14 residues long. V lost 3 bases and J 4 bases, leaving 9 bases between the germline ends. CDR3 DNA sequence: TGTGCCAGCAGTTTCGGGGCCGTTAATGAAAAACTGTTTTTT. Translating it yields CASSFGAVNEKLFF.

V usage is TRBV20-1 and J usage is TRBJ2-5, with TRBD1 identical over 11 bases. V was clipped by 4 bases and J by 5 bases; unmatched bases: 6. Germline CDR1 is DFQATT and CDR2 is SNEGSKA (reference sequence). The CDR3 consists of 14 residues. Here the CDR3 DNA reads TGCAGTGCTAAGGACAGGGGGCGGTCGGAGACCCAGTACTTC. Translating gives CSAKDRGRSETQYF.

CDR3 amino acids: CASSSLDSYNEQFF. The CDR3 bases are TGCGCCAGCTCAAGTTTAGACAGTTACAATGAGCAGTTCTTC. The genes are TRBV5-1 and TRBJ2-1; TRBD1 is a possible D gene (5 bases). Germline V CDR1 and CDR2: SGHRS, YFSETQ. The CDR3 is 14 residues long. The ends were cut back, 7 bases at V and 4 bases at J, with 15 bases in the middle.

This clonotype was detected a few times. The chain combines TRBV12-3 or TRBV12-4 with TRBJ1-3; 9 bases are shared with TRBD1. J lost 0 bases, V lost 6 bases, and 6 bases had no gene match. This CDR3 has 16 residues. The CDR3 coding sequence is TGTGCCAGCAGACTCACAGGGGGCAGCTCTGGAAACACCATATATTTT. This sequence encodes CASRLTGGSSGNTIYF.

This clonotype was counted a few times. This chain uses TRBV11-2 with TRBJ2-7, with D possibly being TRBD2 (7 bases). The CDR3 runs 14 residues. Germline lookup yields CDR1 SGHAT and CDR2 FQNNGV. The V gene lost 5 bases and the J gene lost 2 bases, with 13 bases spanning the gap. This CDR3 reads CASSPHGGPYEQYF. The DNA for the CDR3 is TGTGCCAGCAGCCCTCACGGGGGGCCCTACGAGCAGTACTTC. The full variable domain, with the rest looked up from reference TRBV11-2 and TRBJ2-7, is EAGVAQSPRYKIIEKRQSVAFWCNPISGHATLYWYQQILGQGPKLLIQFQNNGVVDDSQLPKDRFSAERLKGVDSTLKIQPAKLEDSAVYLCASSPHGGPYEQYFGPGTRLTVT.

This clonotype was found a few times. V usage is TRBV4-3 and J usage is TRBJ2-3, with D possibly matching TRBD1 (5 bases). Trimming cost V 0 bases and J 6 bases, with 10 bases left between them. CDR1 and CDR2 (germline): LGHNA, YSLEER. The CDR3 consists of 14 residues. The CDR3 here is CASSQDRVGDTQYF. The CDR3 bases are TGCGCCAGCAGCCAAGACAGGGTTGGGGATACGCAGTATTTT.

This clonotype was detected ten times or more. The chain employs TRBV6-5 and TRBJ1-1; no reliable D call. Germline V gene data show CDR1 as MNHEY and CDR2 as SVGAGI. The CDR3 has 12 amino acids. Trimming removed 6 bases at V and 1 base at J, with 6 bases between. Here the CDR3 reads CASSRANTEAFF. DNA for the CDR3: TGTGCCAGCAGCAGAGCGAACACTGAAGCTTTCTTT.

In this sample, this clonotype turned up a few times. The genes are TRBV4-3 and TRBJ1-2, with 8 bases that match TRBD1. Germline CDR1 LGHNA, CDR2 YSLEER. V lost 4 bases and J lost 8; bases outside the gene matches: 9. The CDR3 is 14 amino acids. The CDR3 sequence: CASSPQGGHEGYTF. For the CDR3, the DNA is TGCGCCAGCAGCCCACAGGGGGGGCATGAAGGCTACACCTTC.

This clonotype turned up a few times. The rearrangement uses TRBV7-9 and TRBJ1-6; 9 positions match TRBD1. CDR3 length: 15 residues. Germline CDR1 reads SEHNR; CDR2 reads FQNEAQ (reference sequence). V shed 1 base, J shed 9 bases, and the junction held 4 bases outside the gene matches. CDR3 nucleotide sequence: TGTGCCAGCAGCTTAGGGACAGGGGTTGGTTCACCCCTCCACTTT. This codes for CASSLGTGVGSPLHF. Full variable domain (outside the CDR3, taken from reference TRBV7-9 and TRBJ1-6): DTGVSQNPRHKITKRGQNVTFRCDPISEHNRLYWYRQTLGQGPEFLTYFQNEAQLEKSRLLSDRFSAERPKGSFSTLEIQRTEQGDSAMYLCASSLGTGVGSPLHFGNGTRLTVT.

The chain recombines TRBV7-2 with TRBJ2-3; tentatively, D is TRBD2 (6 bases). The germline gives CDR1 SGHTA, CDR2 FQGNSA. V gave up 4 bases and J gave up 2 bases, with 13 bases separating them. This CDR3 is built from 15 residues. Here the CDR3 reads CASSSRLDATDTQYF. The CDR3 DNA is TGTGCCAGCAGCTCCCGACTAGACGCCACAGATACGCAGTATTTT.

This chain links TRBV20-1 with TRBJ2-1; possibly TRBD2 for D (5 bases). Germline CDR1 DFQATT, CDR2 SNEGSKA (reference sequence). This CDR3 region has 15 residues. V was clipped by 1 base and J by 0 bases, with 10 bases between them. CDR3 protein: CSARAPGISYNEQFF. The CDR3, as DNA: TGCAGTGCTAGAGCACCGGGAATCTCCTACAATGAGCAGTTCTTC.

V is TRBV25-1 and J is TRBJ1-1; no definite D call. Trimming removed 3 bases from V and 1 base from J, with 15 bases in between. CDR1 is MGHDK and CDR2 is SYGVNS in the germline V gene. The CDR3 sequence is 16 residues long. The CDR3, as DNA: TGTGCCAGCAGTGAGGCAGGTCGTGGGTGGAACACTGAAGCTTTCTTT. Amino acids: CASSEAGRGWNTEAFF.

The chain couples TRBV7-9 to TRBJ1-3; no clear D gene. The length of the CDR3 is 14 residues. Germline values: CDR1 SEHNR, CDR2 FQNEAQ (reference sequence). Trimming pared 3 bases from V and 4 bases from J, leaving 10 bases between. CDR3 coding DNA: TGTGCCAGCAGCTTCCCGGAGGTCGGAAACACCATATATTTT. This codes for CASSFPEVGNTIYF.

In this sample, this clonotype turned up a few times. J is TRBJ2-1 and V is TRBV11-2; D not resolved. V was clipped by 0 bases and J by 3 bases, with 12 bases between them. Germline V gene data show CDR1 as SGHAT and CDR2 as FQNNGV. CDR3 length: 16 amino acids. CDR3 in DNA: TGTGCCAGCAGCTTAGATCGGGTCAAGTTCTACAATGAGCAGTTCTTC. The encoded protein is CASSLDRVKFYNEQFF. The variable domain in full, with the rest retrieved from reference TRBV11-2 and TRBJ2-1, is EAGVAQSPRYKIIEKRQSVAFWCNPISGHATLYWYQQILGQGPKLLIQFQNNGVVDDSQLPKDRFSAERLKGVDSTLKIQPAKLEDSAVYLCASSLDRVKFYNEQFFGPGTRLTVL.

In this sample, this clonotype turned up a few times. This sequence joins TRBV15 and TRBJ2-3, with 10 bases lining up with TRBD2. The CDR3 length is 15 residues. Germline CDR1 reads LNHNV; CDR2 reads YYDKDF (reference sequence). The J segment lost 5 bases and the V segment lost 2 bases, leaving 4 bases of the junction unmatched. In nucleotides, the CDR3 is TGTGCCACCAGCAGACCCGGGACTAGCGAAGATACGCAGTATTTT. It is translated as CATSRPGTSEDTQYF.

The genes are TRBV6-2 or TRBV6-3 and TRBJ2-1, with D possibly matching TRBD2 (5 bases). Looked up from germline, CDR1 is MNHEY and CDR2 is SVGEGT. V lost 6 bases and J 6 bases, leaving 18 bases between the germline ends. The CDR3 length is 15 residues. CDR3 DNA sequence: TGTGCCAGCAGCCTCTTCGCCTCCGGGATCAATGAGCAGTTCTTC. Its protein is CASSLFASGINEQFF.

This clonotype was seen a handful of times. The chain employs TRBV10-3 and TRBJ2-1; TRBD1 matches at 9 bases. In germline, CDR1 is ENHRY, CDR2 SYGVKD. V trimming: 3 bases; J trimming: 4 bases; junction bases outside the gene matches: 4. The CDR3 has 15 amino acids. For the CDR3, the DNA is TGTGCCATCAGTGATGGGACAGGGTGGTACAATGAGCAGTTCTTC. It encodes CAISDGTGWYNEQFF.

The chain links TRBV5-6 to TRBJ2-6; possibly TRBD1 for D (6 bases). The V and J ends lost 9 bases and 4 bases respectively, with 14 bases between them. Germline V gene data show CDR1 as SGHDT and CDR2 as YYEEEE. The CDR3 runs 14 residues. This CDR3 is CATGVGAGANVLTF. As DNA, the CDR3 is TGTGCCACCGGAGTGGGGGCCGGGGCCAACGTCCTGACTTTC.

The rearrangement joins TRBV20-1 to TRBJ2-1, with 16 bases identical to TRBD2. The CDR3 is 16 amino acids. Germline V gene lookup returns CDR1 DFQATT and CDR2 SNEGSKA (reference sequence). Trimming took 6 bases from V and 8 from J; bases not matched to a gene: 10. CDR3 protein: CSAYGTSGGADYEQFF. The CDR3 DNA follows: TGCAGTGCCTATGGGACTAGCGGGGGGGCGGATTATGAGCAGTTCTTC.